The sequence of this TCR beta chain was determined in a study of Ad26.COV2.S vaccination and SARS-CoV-2 variants. General study findings and limits: Ad26.COV2.S recipients had broader spike-specific TCRs (P = 0.0014). CD8+ and CD4+ T cells specific for spike reportedly responded with substantial breadth after vaccination.

As for treatment: 19 received Ad26.COV2.S at low or high dose, single or two shots; 5 received placebo; per-sample allocation not given. Sampling took place 63 days after the first vaccine or placebo injection. TCRdb keeps only in-frame clones here, not all; method: immunoSEQ multiplex PCR. Of about 680,000 clones detected, approximately 88% appear once; the ten largest clones hold 1.5%. The CDR3 totals 13 residues. CDR1 and CDR2 (germline): LNHNV, YYDKDF (reference sequence). Trimming stripped 9 bases from V and 4 bases from J, with 13 bases between. A remark on this clone: As yet, its antigen is unknown.

The chain carries TRBV15 and TRBJ2-1; perhaps TRBD2 as D (6 bases). Sequencing used peripheral blood, obtained in a trial of Ad26.COV2.S vaccine versus placebo. This TCR was recovered from a person between 18 and 65 years old who received the Ad26.COV2.S COVID-19 vaccine or a placebo. The CDR3 sequence: CATSGLPYNEQFF. CDR3 coding DNA: TGTGCCACATCGGGACTTCCATACAATGAGCAGTTCTTC.